Given below is one TCR beta chain in context. The antigen is undetermined. Terminally differentiated effector memory CD45RA+ cells were excluded from the naive CD8 cells, which were CD45RO-negative and positively selected for CCR7. This specimen belongs to a study of shared clonotypes between healthy human individuals. Whole-study results and caveats: Estimated richness values were generally larger in naive subsets than in memory subsets.

This CDR3 has 16 amino acids. V dropped 3 bases and J dropped 7; count of bases not matched to a gene: 8. Germline CDR1 and CDR2: MDHEN and SYDVKM. Per the original methods: As immunoSEQ supplied junction-only sequences (without quality scores), filtering differed. Sequencing used immunoSEQ multiplex PCR; TCRdb keeps in-frame clones, though not all of them. V and J calls and clone size are copied from that table; D and trimming were computed from the DNA. The profile covers about 610,000 clones, with approximately 96% appearing a single time and about 0.11% taken by the ten largest. The chain carries TRBV28 and TRBJ2-2, with 10 bases that match TRBD2. The sequence derives from a woman in her twenties or thirties in good health. The sequenced material came from naive CD8+ T cells sorted from blood. CDR3 residues: CASSLGLARGNGELFF. DNA of the CDR3: TGTGCCAGCAGTTTGGGACTAGCGAGGGGGAACGGGGAGCTGTTTTTT.